These 26 T cell receptor beta chains were sequenced from one sample in a study of Ad26.COV2.S vaccination and SARS-CoV-2 variants. Generated by immunoSEQ multiplex PCR, the TCRdb table keeps only in-frame clones and is missing some. The table shows hundreds of thousands of clones, with about 86% occurring only once. Treatment in this sample: approximately 18 received Ad26.COV2.S at low or high dose, single or two shots; 5 received placebo; per-sample allocation not given. Day 63 after the first injection of vaccine or placebo was the sampling time. The sequencing here drew on peripheral blood, taken in a trial of Ad26.COV2.S vaccine versus placebo. Every receptor here comes from a person aged 18-60 years who received the Ad26.COV2.S COVID-19 vaccine or a placebo.

The V gene is TRBV19, the J gene TRBJ2-5, with D unclear. The V gene lost 3 bases and the J gene lost 0 bases, with 5 bases spanning the gap. Germline V gene sequence: CDR1 LNHDA, CDR2 SQIVND (reference sequence). The CDR3 length is 13 residues. The CDR3 DNA follows: TGTGCCAGTAGTATGGGCTACCAAGAGACCCAGTACTTC. This encodes CASSMGYQETQYF.

The chain recombines TRBV3-1 (or the pseudogene TRBV3-2) with TRBJ2-1, with D unclear. V lost 0 bases to trimming and J lost 0 bases, with 9 bases between them. CDR1 and CDR2 (germline): LGHDT, YNNKEL (reference sequence). The CDR3 spans 16 residues. In DNA, the CDR3 is TGTGCCAGCAGCCAAGATGTACCGGTCTCCTACAATGAGCAGTTCTTC. Residues: CASSQDVPVSYNEQFF.

The chain employs TRBV18 and TRBJ1-1; a weak D match, TRBD1 (5 bases). V was pared by 2 bases and J by 7 bases, with 5 bases between. The CDR3 has 11 amino acids. Germline CDR1 is KGHSH and CDR2 is LQKENI. The CDR3 spells CASSPTGEAFF. As DNA, the CDR3 is TGTGCCAGCTCACCAACAGGTGAAGCTTTCTTT.

This clone was seen a few times. This chain joins TRBV7-9 and TRBJ2-7, with 7 bases fitting TRBD1. Germline CDR1 reads SEHNR; CDR2 reads FQNEAQ (reference sequence). The CDR3 has 14 residues. J gave up 2 bases and V 6 bases, and 7 bases lay outside the gene matches. The DNA for the CDR3 is TGTGCCAGCAGTTTGACAGGGTTGACCTACGAGCAGTACTTC. Residues: CASSLTGLTYEQYF.

The gene calls are TRBV21-1 and TRBJ2-3; the table's TRBD2 call for D was not verified on the DNA. TRBV21-1 is a pseudogene segment. The CDR3 runs to 16 residues. The CDR3 loop is CASSKGRRGLTDTQYF. Written as DNA, the CDR3 is TGTGCCAGCAGCAAAGGGCGGCGGGGGCTGACAGATACGCAGTATTTT.

V usage is TRBV6-6 and J usage is TRBJ1-1; D remains unclear. The ends were cut back, 0 bases at V and 0 bases at J, with 8 bases in the middle. The V gene's germline CDR1 is MNHNY and CDR2 SVGAGI (reference sequence). CDR3 length: 15 residues. CDR3 in DNA: TGTGCCAGCAGTTACTCGGGCCGGCTGAACACTGAAGCTTTCTTT. Translated: CASSYSGRLNTEAFF.

This clone was detected a few times. The V and J genes are TRBV20-1 and TRBJ1-1; no firm D call. The V end lost 6 bases, the J end lost 1 base, and 6 bases lay between the germline ends. Germline CDR1 is DFQATT and CDR2 is SNEGSKA (reference sequence). The CDR3 has 11 amino acids. The CDR3, as DNA: TGCAGTGCACCGGCGAACACTGAAGCTTTCTTT. This codes for CSAPANTEAFF.

V usage is TRBV6-1 and J usage is TRBJ1-2, with a tentative D call TRBD1 (5 bases). CDR3 length: 12 amino acids. Germline V gene sequence: CDR1 MNHNS, CDR2 SASEGT. Trimming shortened V by 3 bases and J by 8 bases, and 10 bases separated the two germline ends. The CDR3 region is CASSDRQYGYTF. The CDR3 DNA sequence: TGTGCCAGCAGTGATCGACAGTACGGCTACACCTTC.

The V gene is TRBV3-1 (or the pseudogene TRBV3-2), the J gene TRBJ2-5, with D perhaps matching TRBD1 (6 bases). This CDR3 comprises 14 residues. Germline V gene data show CDR1 as LGHDT and CDR2 as YNNKEL (reference sequence). Trimming took 4 bases from V and 3 from J, leaving 12 bases between them. The CDR3 nucleotides are TGTGCCAGCAGCCCCCGGGACAAAGAAGAGACCCAGTACTTC. It specifies CASSPRDKEETQYF.

The rearrangement uses TRBV4-1 and TRBJ2-2, with TRBD2 as a possible D gene (5 bases). The CDR3 loop spans 19 amino acids. V was clipped by 0 bases and J by 0 bases, with 17 bases between them. CDR1 is MGHRA and CDR2 is YSYEKL in the germline V gene. The CDR3 protein is CASSQDRAGVATNTGELFF. The CDR3 nucleotides read TGCGCCAGCAGCCAAGATCGGGCCGGGGTAGCGACGAACACCGGGGAGCTGTTTTTT.

The V gene is TRBV19, the J gene TRBJ1-6, with 7 bases aligning to TRBD1. Germline V lookup: CDR1 LNHDA, CDR2 SQIVND (reference sequence). Trimming removed 4 bases from V and 14 bases from J; junction bases left unmatched: 8. The CDR3 extends over 13 amino acids. As DNA, the CDR3 is TGTGCCAGTAGTACGGGGGACAGCCGAACCCTCCACTTT. Residues: CASSTGDSRTLHF.

This clone was observed a handful of times. The genes are TRBV6-4 and TRBJ2-2; a weak D match, TRBD1 (6 bases). CDR1 and CDR2 from the germline V gene are MRHNA and SNTAGT. This CDR3 has 15 amino acids. The V end was cut by 3 bases, the J end by 3 bases, with 11 bases between. The CDR3 DNA sequence: TGTGCCAGCAGTGAGGGGGCTAAGGACACCGGGGAGCTGTTTTTT. Amino acids: CASSEGAKDTGELFF.

The chain employs TRBV10-2 and TRBJ1-5; TRBD1 matches at 7 bases. Germline CDR1 WSHSY, CDR2 SAAADI. The CDR3 spans 17 residues. J lost 1 base, V lost 3 bases, and 9 bases had no gene match. CDR3 DNA: TGCGCCAGCAGTGAAGGAAAAAGGGGGCCAAGCAATCAGCCCCAGCATTTT. This translates into CASSEGKRGPSNQPQHF.

The J gene is TRBJ1-5, the V gene TRBV19; a weak D match, TRBD1 (5 bases). CDR3 size: 16 residues. V lost 4 bases, J lost 0 bases, and 13 bases lay in between. Germline values: CDR1 LNHDA, CDR2 SQIVND (reference sequence). CDR3 in amino acids: CASSTPDTYSNQPQHF. The CDR3 nucleotides read TGTGCCAGTAGTACCCCGGACACTTATAGCAATCAGCCCCAGCATTTT.

The rearrangement uses TRBV6-2 or TRBV6-3 and TRBJ1-6; 8 positions agree with TRBD1. The J segment lost 9 bases and the V segment lost 6 bases, leaving 7 bases of the junction unmatched. There are 14 residues in the CDR3. Per germline, CDR1 MNHEY and CDR2 SVGEGT. The CDR3: CASSQQGVRSPLHF. CDR3 DNA: TGTGCCAGCAGCCAACAGGGGGTACGTTCACCCCTCCACTTT.

This clone was seen at least ten times. The chain recombines TRBV7-9 with TRBJ1-5; 8 bases fit TRBD1. CDR1 and CDR2 from the germline V gene are SEHNR and FQNEAQ (reference sequence). V gave up 5 bases and J gave up 5 bases; unmatched junction bases: 2. The CDR3 spans 13 residues. The chain's CDR3 is CASSQTGDQPQHF. Here the CDR3 DNA reads TGTGCCAGCAGCCAGACAGGGGATCAGCCCCAGCATTTT.

The rearrangement joins TRBV28 to TRBJ2-7; D gene ambiguous. From germline, CDR1 is MDHEN and CDR2 SYDVKM. CDR3 length equals 13 residues. V lost 6 bases to trimming and J lost 6 bases, with 15 bases between them. The CDR3 spells CASSPLGLGEQYF. The CDR3 DNA follows: TGTGCCAGCAGCCCTCTTGGCCTGGGCGAGCAGTACTTC.

The chain combines TRBV18 with TRBJ2-5; D remains unclear. CDR3 length: 17 residues. The V gene's germline CDR1 is KGHSH and CDR2 LQKENI. With 0 bases removed from V and 4 bases from J, the gap between germline ends came to 18 bases. In DNA, the CDR3 is TGTGCCAGCTCACCACCGGTGACGGGTTCGACAAGAGAGACCCAGTACTTC. Protein product: CASSPPVTGSTRETQYF.

The rearrangement uses TRBV4-3 and TRBJ2-7; 8 positions match TRBD2. CDR3 size: 15 residues. The germline gives CDR1 LGHNA, CDR2 YSLEER. The V gene end was trimmed by 0 bases and the J gene end by 6 bases; junction bases not matched to a gene: 7. The CDR3 loop is CASSQDGGAGGEQYF. The CDR3 nucleotides are TGCGCCAGCAGCCAAGACGGCGGGGCGGGGGGCGAGCAGTACTTC.

The V call is TRBV7-9, the J call TRBJ1-2; perhaps TRBD1 as D (5 bases). CDR3 length equals 14 residues. CDR1 and CDR2 (germline): SEHNR, FQNEAQ (reference sequence). The ends were cut back, 1 base at V and 2 bases at J, with 8 bases in the middle. The CDR3 region is CASSLVDRNYGYTF. The CDR3 bases are TGTGCCAGCAGCTTAGTTGACAGAAACTATGGCTACACCTTC.

A single count supports this clone. The chain couples TRBV19 to TRBJ1-2; tentatively, D is TRBD1 (6 bases). The CDR3 covers 16 residues. Trimming left V 3 bases short and J 3 bases short, with 17 bases between. Germline-derived CDR1 and CDR2 are LNHDA and SQIVND (reference sequence). CDR3 sequence: CASSIIGDKGYYGYTF. CDR3 nucleotide sequence: TGTGCCAGTAGTATCATAGGGGACAAAGGGTACTATGGCTACACCTTC.

The CDR3 DNA is TGTGCCAGCTCACCAACGGGAGGTGCTAGAGATACGCAGTATTTT. Protein sequence: CASSPTGGARDTQYF. The genes are TRBV18 and TRBJ2-3; 7 bases match TRBD2. CDR3 length: 15 amino acids. Germline V gives CDR1 KGHSH, CDR2 LQKENI. V lost 2 bases and J lost 5; bases outside the gene matches: 7.

V gene TRBV30 combines with J gene TRBJ1-1; D remains unclear. The germline CDR1 and CDR2 sequences are GTSNPN and SVGIG (reference sequence). V was pared by 5 bases and J by 5 bases, with 15 bases between. This CDR3 comprises 13 residues. The CDR3 is CAWSTESGTEAFF. The DNA for the CDR3 is TGTGCCTGGTCCACCGAAAGTGGGACTGAAGCTTTCTTT.

The chain combines TRBV7-2 with TRBJ2-7; 9 nucleotides align to TRBD1. CDR1 and CDR2 from the germline V gene are SGHTA and FQGNSA. The CDR3 runs 16 residues. V shed 3 bases, J shed 0 bases, and the junction held 6 bases outside the gene matches. DNA of the CDR3: TGTGCCAGCAGCTTGACCGGGACAGGGCGCTCCTACGAGCAGTACTTC. Its translation: CASSLTGTGRSYEQYF.

This rearrangement joins TRBV4-3 to TRBJ1-5; D unclear. This CDR3 region has 15 residues. The germline V gene encodes CDR1 LGHNA and CDR2 YSLEER. Trimming pared 0 bases from V and 4 bases from J, leaving 10 bases between. CDR3 DNA sequence: TGCGCCAGCAGCCAAGATGCAACGGGGAATCAGCCCCAGCATTTT. This translates into CASSQDATGNQPQHF.

V and J are TRBV3-1 (or the pseudogene TRBV3-2) and TRBJ1-1; D remains ambiguous. The V end was cut by 8 bases, the J end by 2 bases, with 21 bases between. The length of the CDR3 is 16 residues. Germline V lookup: CDR1 LGHDT, CDR2 YNNKEL (reference sequence). CDR3 loop: CASRRRGTCPNTEAFF. The CDR3 coding sequence is TGTGCCAGCCGGCGCCGTGGAACATGCCCAAACACTGAAGCTTTCTTT.